This note documents a single TCR beta chain sequence. This sample was taken from a study of shared clonotypes between healthy human individuals. Germline V gene lookup returns CDR1 SGHDT and CDR2 YYEEEE. V was pared by 4 bases and J by 3 bases, with 3 bases of the junction left unmatched. This CDR3 is 14 amino acids long. Naive CD8 cells lacked CD45RO and underwent positive selection for CCR7, leaving out terminally differentiated effector memory CD45RA+ cells. Sequenced by immunoSEQ multiplex PCR; TCRdb stores in-frame clones only, minus some. In the table there are about 2.2 million clones, 90% to 95% of which are singletons.

Sequencing was performed on naive CD8+ T cells from PBMCs. This chain links TRBV5-6 with TRBJ2-1, with 8 positions matching TRBD2. This TCR derives from a man aged 18 to 30 in good health. Some clones in this sample may be carry-over from other donors' samples. The CDR3 nucleotides read TGTGCCAGCAGCCCGGGACTAGACTACAATGAGCAGTTCTTC. Residues: CASSPGLDYNEQFF. Looking up the rest from reference TRBV5-6 and TRBJ2-1 gives the full variable domain: DAGVTQSPTHLIKTRGQQVTLRCSPKSGHDTVSWYQQALGQGPQFIFQYYEEEERQRGNFPDRFSGHQFPNYSSELNVNALLLGDSALYLCASSPGLDYNEQFFGPGTRLTVL.